The 26 T cell receptor beta chains in this list originate from one sample, sequenced in a study of spatial heterogeneity in lung cancer. This sample's time point: blood at routine non-recurrence follow-up after resection. TCRdb recomputed calls from the 5' RACE reads with MiXCR, one row per CDR3 protein. The sample has roughly 110,000 distinct CDR3 sequences, approximately 10% seen once. Material: PBMCs, obtained at follow-up. The receptors were gathered from a female donor with early-stage non-small cell lung cancer.

This clonotype was observed many times. The chain joins TRBV29-1 to TRBJ1-1; D not certain. The CDR3 extends over 13 amino acids. The germline V gene encodes CDR1 SQVTM and CDR2 ANQGSEA. The V end was cut by 4 bases, the J end by 0 bases, with 9 bases between. The CDR3: CSVGKAMNTEAFF. Here the CDR3 DNA reads TGCAGCGTTGGAAAGGCCATGAACACTGAAGCTTTCTTT.

This sequence joins TRBV10-2 and TRBJ1-4; 7 bases match TRBD1. Trimming at V came to 8 bases and at J to 5 bases, leaving 5 bases not matched to a gene. The CDR3 sequence is 13 residues long. Germline-derived CDR1 and CDR2 are WSHSY and SAAADI. CDR3 loop: CASAGQLNEKLFF. The CDR3 nucleotides read TGCGCCAGCGCGGGACAGCTGAATGAAAAACTGTTTTTT.

Ten or more counts support this clonotype. This sequence joins TRBV11-2 and TRBJ2-2; D gene uncertain. Germline V gene sequence: CDR1 SGHAT, CDR2 FQNNGV. The CDR3 length is 16 residues. V shed 3 bases and J shed 0 bases, with 11 bases lying between them. Here the CDR3 DNA reads TGTGCCAGCAGCTTCCGTGGCAAACCGAACACCGGGGAGCTGTTTTTT. Translating it yields CASSFRGKPNTGELFF.

CDR3 bases: TGTGCCAGCAGCTTCACAGGGGAGTACACTGAAGCTTTCTTT. Encoded protein: CASSFTGEYTEAFF. This chain connects TRBV7-9 to TRBJ1-1; 7 nucleotides align to TRBD1. The ends lost 3 bases at V and 3 bases at J; junction bases unmatched: 4. The CDR3 extends over 14 amino acids. In germline, CDR1 is SEHNR, CDR2 FQNEAQ (reference sequence).

This clonotype was detected a few times. CDR3 in DNA: TGTGCCAGCAGCGTAGGGGCACAGAGGAGCACAGATACGCAGTATTTT. The encoded protein is CASSVGAQRSTDTQYF. The V call is TRBV9, the J call TRBJ2-3; D unresolved. The CDR3 has 16 residues. Per the germline V gene, CDR1 is SGDLS and CDR2 is YYNGEE. V dropped 0 bases and J dropped 0 bases, with 11 bases sitting between them.

The chain links TRBV7-9 to TRBJ2-4; D might be TRBD2 (6 bases). Trimming shortened V by 7 bases and J by 12 bases, and 13 bases separated the two germline ends. Germline assignment: CDR1 SEHNR and CDR2 FQNEAQ (reference sequence). This CDR3 spans 11 amino acids. The CDR3 loop reads CASTPRDAQYF. The CDR3 DNA follows: TGTGCCAGCACCCCGCGGGACGCTCAGTACTTC.

This clonotype was picked up a small number of times. This chain connects TRBV29-1 to TRBJ2-5, with D perhaps TRBD2 (5 bases). CDR3 length: 12 residues. Trimming shortened V by 4 bases and J by 1 base, and 7 bases separated the two germline ends. Germline V CDR1 and CDR2: SQVTM, ANQGSEA. The CDR3 region has the DNA TGCAGCGTTGTAGAGGGCCAAGAGACCCAGTACTTC. It is translated as CSVVEGQETQYF.

Only a few counts were recorded for this clonotype. The rearrangement uses TRBV5-1 and TRBJ1-1; D is unresolved. Germline V gene data show CDR1 as SGHRS and CDR2 as YFSETQ. Trimming cost V 0 bases and J 1 base, with 10 bases left between them. The CDR3 is 15 amino acids. CDR3 bases: TGCGCCAGCAGCTTGGTGGGAGGAAAGAACACTGAAGCTTTCTTT. Amino acid sequence: CASSLVGGKNTEAFF.

This clonotype was seen a few times. V and J are TRBV19 and TRBJ1-2; TRBD1 is a possible D gene (6 bases). Trimming cost V 3 bases and J 6 bases, with 23 bases left between them. The CDR3 is made up of 17 amino acids. CDR1 is LNHDA, CDR2 SQIVND, per germline (reference sequence). CDR3 sequence (DNA): TGTGCCAGTAGTATGCAAGGGAGGGGGACCGGGACTGATGGCTACACCTTC. It yields the protein CASSMQGRGTGTDGYTF.

J is TRBJ2-1 and V is TRBV10-3, with D maybe TRBD2 (5 bases). The CDR3 loop spans 15 amino acids. Germline assignment: CDR1 ENHRY and CDR2 SYGVKD. V gave up 3 bases and J gave up 6 bases, with 15 bases separating them. The CDR3 bases are TGTGCCATCAGTGACTCATCGTGGGCGGGCAATGAGCAGTTCTTC. Its translation is CAISDSSWAGNEQFF.

This clonotype was seen only a few times. This chain joins TRBV12-3 or TRBV12-4 and TRBJ1-1, with D possibly being TRBD1 (5 bases). Trimming pared 4 bases from V and 4 bases from J, leaving 10 bases between. There are 13 residues in the CDR3. Here the CDR3 DNA reads TGTGCCAGCAGTTCCATAAGGGGCACTGAAGCTTTCTTT. Residues: CASSSIRGTEAFF.

The chain uses TRBV11-3 and TRBJ2-3; D unclear. Trimming removed 2 bases from V and 2 bases from J, with 5 bases in between. In germline, CDR1 is SGHNT, CDR2 YENEEA. The CDR3 is 13 amino acids. CDR3 sequence: CASSLRYTDTQYF. The CDR3 DNA follows: TGTGCCAGCAGCTTACGGTACACAGATACGCAGTATTTT.

This clonotype was seen ten or more times. This chain joins TRBV2 and TRBJ2-4; the match to TRBD1 covers 8 bases. The ends lost 6 bases at V and 4 bases at J; junction bases unmatched: 5. CDR1 is SNHLY, CDR2 FYNNEI, per germline. The CDR3 totals 14 residues. CDR3 DNA: TGTGCCAGCAGCAATAACAGGGGGAAAAACATTCAGTACTTC. The encoded protein is CASSNNRGKNIQYF.

This clonotype was seen a few times. The chain joins TRBV15 to TRBJ1-1, with D uncertain. V was clipped by 1 base and J by 0 bases, with 3 bases between them. Germline V gives CDR1 LNHNV, CDR2 YYDKDF (reference sequence). This CDR3 region has 13 residues. CDR3 nucleotides: TGTGCCACCAGCAGAGTGATGAACACTGAAGCTTTCTTT. Translation: CATSRVMNTEAFF.

This clonotype was seen many times. The chain is built from TRBV27 and TRBJ2-7, with TRBD2 identical over 7 bases. V shed 5 bases, J shed 2 bases, and the junction held 12 bases outside the gene matches. Germline V gives CDR1 MNHEY, CDR2 SMNVEV (reference sequence). The CDR3 has 16 residues. The DNA of the CDR3 is TGTGCCAGCAGTCTCCACTCAGCGGGGTTTACCTACGAGCAGTACTTC. It specifies CASSLHSAGFTYEQYF.

A few counts support this clonotype. The genes are TRBV12-3 or TRBV12-4 and TRBJ2-1; 9 bases fit TRBD2. After removal of 6 bases from V and 8 bases from J, the junction contained 8 bases not matched to a gene. The CDR3 spans 14 residues. The CDR3 nucleotides are TGTGCCAGCAGGCCTAGCGGGAAGGGTGATGAGCAGTTCTTC. This translates into CASRPSGKGDEQFF.

V is TRBV19 and J is TRBJ2-7; TRBD1 matches 7 bases. This CDR3 comprises 18 residues. V gave up 5 bases and J gave up 0 bases; unmatched junction bases: 16. Germline V gives CDR1 LNHDA, CDR2 SQIVND (reference sequence). The CDR3 protein is CASSVQPNRGRSSYEQYF. The DNA for the CDR3 is TGTGCCAGTAGTGTACAGCCAAACAGGGGCCGAAGCTCCTACGAGCAGTACTTC.

Only a few counts were recorded for this clonotype. The chain recombines TRBV5-1 with TRBJ2-7; 10 positions agree with TRBD1. Germline V gene data show CDR1 as SGHRS and CDR2 as YFSETQ. The CDR3 runs 16 residues. With V trimmed by 3 bases and J by 2 bases, 8 bases remained unmatched. The CDR3 sequence: CASSSPGQGQAYEQYF. CDR3 bases: TGCGCCAGCAGCTCTCCGGGACAGGGGCAGGCCTACGAGCAGTACTTC.

This chain connects TRBV18 to TRBJ2-7; TRBD2 aligns across 7 bases. CDR1 and CDR2 from the germline V gene are KGHSH and LQKENI. J lost 0 bases, V lost 3 bases, and 2 bases had no gene match. The CDR3 is made up of 14 amino acids. This CDR3 reads CASSPGGSSYEQYV. In DNA, the CDR3 is TGTGCCAGCTCACCGGGGGGGTCCTCCTACGAGCAGTACGTC.

Only a few counts were recorded for this clonotype. The gene calls are TRBV7-3 and TRBJ2-1, with 10 positions matching TRBD2. The CDR3 covers 15 residues. Germline assignment: CDR1 SGHTA and CDR2 FQGTGA. The trim removed 2 bases at V and 7 bases at J, leaving 5 bases unmatched. CDR3 sequence: CASSLRGLAANEQFF. In DNA, the CDR3 is TGTGCCAGCAGCTTACGAGGACTAGCGGCAAATGAGCAGTTCTTC.

This clonotype was observed many times. This chain joins TRBV7-9 and TRBJ2-1; D gene unclear. Between the trimmed V and J ends, which lost 0 bases and 3 bases, there was a span of 0 bases. The CDR3 loop spans 12 amino acids. In germline, CDR1 is SEHNR, CDR2 FQNEAQ (reference sequence). This chain's CDR3 is CASSLAYNEQFF. The CDR3 DNA sequence: TGTGCCAGCAGCTTAGCCTACAATGAGCAGTTCTTC.

The gene calls are TRBV11-2 and TRBJ2-7; TRBD2 matches at 14 bases. Germline V CDR1 and CDR2: SGHAT, FQNNGV. The CDR3 is 17 residues long. V shed 3 bases, J shed 2 bases, and the junction held 6 bases outside the gene matches. The CDR3 reads CASSFGTSGSRPYEQYF. DNA for the CDR3: TGTGCCAGCAGCTTTGGGACTAGCGGGAGTAGGCCCTACGAGCAGTACTTC.

This clonotype was observed a handful of times. The chain couples TRBV28 to TRBJ1-2; 7 nucleotides align to TRBD1. Germline CDR1 and CDR2: MDHEN and SYDVKM. J was trimmed by 5 bases and V by 4 bases; bases with no gene match: 7. This CDR3 is built from 14 residues. The CDR3 DNA is TGTGCCAGCAGTTCTGCCGGGACAGAGTATGGCTACACCTTC. Translating gives CASSSAGTEYGYTF.

This clonotype showed up many times. V is TRBV5-1 and J is TRBJ2-5; 12 nucleotides align to TRBD2. The CDR3 runs to 17 residues. The V segment lost 3 bases and the J segment 5 bases; nucleotides outside the gene matches: 11. Germline loops: CDR1 SGHRS, CDR2 YFSETQ. The CDR3 reads CASSSDLLAGGRETQYF. In nucleotides, the CDR3 is TGCGCCAGCAGCTCCGATTTGCTAGCGGGAGGGCGTGAGACCCAGTACTTC.

This clonotype turned up a few times. The rearrangement links TRBV7-2 to TRBJ1-3; D is unclear. V lost 4 bases and J lost 5, with 9 bases in between. The CDR3 is made up of 13 amino acids. CDR1 is SGHTA and CDR2 is FQGNSA in the germline V gene. CDR3 sequence: CASSSKIRNTIYF. Here the CDR3 DNA reads TGTGCCAGCAGCTCCAAGATTCGAAACACCATATATTTT. The full variable domain, its missing parts supplied by reference TRBV7-2 and TRBJ1-3, is GAGVSQSPSNKVTEKGKDVELRCDPISGHTALYWYRQSLGQGLEFLIYFQGNSAPDKSGLPSDRFSAERTGGSVSTLTIQRTQQEDSAVYLCASSSKIRNTIYFGEGSWLTVV.

The CDR3 DNA reads TGTGCCAGCTCACCCGGACAGGGAGGGAGCACCGGGGAGCTGTTTTTT. Residues: CASSPGQGGSTGELFF. The V call is TRBV18, the J call TRBJ2-2, with D tentatively TRBD1 (8 bases). Looked up from germline, CDR1 is KGHSH and CDR2 is LQKENI. V lost 3 bases to trimming and J lost 4 bases, with 15 bases between them. The CDR3 sequence is 16 residues long.